The TCR beta chain described here comes from a study of response to subunit inactivated influenza vaccine. Germline V lookup: CDR1 SGDLS, CDR2 YYNGEE. The CDR3 consists of 16 residues. The V gene lost 0 bases and the J gene lost 0 bases, with 10 bases spanning the gap. This clonotype showed up many times. Its antigen is undetermined. TCRdb reprocessed the RT-PCR reads via MiXCR and lists one record per CDR3 protein. The sample includes approximately 700,000 distinct CDR3 sequences, 11% to 15% of them seen just once. Regarding the study as a whole: Authors suggested few new T cells are recruited by each seasonal influenza vaccination.

Sequenced material: PBMCs from blood, taken 14 days before vaccination. The rearrangement uses TRBV9 and TRBJ2-1; tentatively, D is TRBD2 (6 bases). The clonotype comes from a man over 45 who received an inactivated influenza vaccine. CDR3 sequence reads: CASSVGGRSSYNEQFF. The CDR3 DNA sequence: TGTGCCAGCAGCGTAGGGGGGAGGAGCTCCTACAATGAGCAGTTCTTC.